A selection of T cell receptor beta chains follows, all from one sample in a study of T cells after yellow fever vaccination. Each CDR3 protein is one row after TCRdb ran MiXCR on the 5' RACE reads. The table has 450,000 to 550,000 distinct CDR3 sequences, roughly 22% seen once. The material sequenced was PBMCs, taken less than 25 days after the first yellow fever vaccination. These receptors were collected from a man between 18 and 29 years old who received the YFV17D yellow fever vaccine. The CDR3 runs from the conserved cysteine through the conserved F or W. Fields, in order: J gene, clone size, V gene, D gene, CDR3 protein, CDR3 DNA. The D gene is left open where the match is weak. Clone size is stated in some rows and not others, as once, few, many or a class when expanded.

>TRBJ1-5|.|TRBV7-2|.
CASSLLSNQPQHF
TGTGCCAGCAGCTTACTTAGCAATCAGCCCCAGCATTTT
>TRBJ1-2|.|TRBV12-5|.
CASAENNYGYTF
TGTGCTAGTGCAGAAAACAACTATGGCTACACCTTC
>TRBJ1-1|.|TRBV6-5|.
CASSYGGHRGTEAFF
TGTGCCAGCAGTTACGGTGGACACCGAGGGACTGAAGCTTTCTTT
>TRBJ2-2|.|TRBV29-1|.
CSAADWNTGELFF
TGCAGCGCCGCGGACTGGAACACCGGGGAGCTGTTTTTT
>TRBJ2-7|few|TRBV11-2|.
CASSLSLIAGASAYEQYF
TGTGCCAGCAGCTTATCTTTGATTGCGGGGGCCTCCGCCTACGAGCAGTACTTC
>TRBJ2-5|.|TRBV27|.
CASSFQVEETQYF
TGTGCCAGCAGTTTTCAGGTTGAAGAGACCCAGTACTTC
>TRBJ2-3|.|TRBV7-7|.
CASSYSSADTQYF
TGTGCCAGCAGCTATTCCAGCGCAGATACGCAGTATTTT
>TRBJ2-1|many|TRBV7-2|.
CASSFGARYTEQFF
TGTGCCAGCAGCTTTGGGGCTCGGTATACTGAGCAGTTCTTC
>TRBJ2-1|few|TRBV25-1|.
CATGADYNEQFF
TGTGCCACCGGTGCTGACTACAATGAGCAGTTCTTC
>TRBJ2-1|.|TRBV30|.
CAWSKTGDVVGVRFF
TGTGCCTGGAGTAAGACGGGGGATGTAGTCGGAGTACGGTTCTTC
>TRBJ1-4|.|TRBV20-1|.
CSARDHPWEKLFF
TGCAGTGCTAGAGATCACCCCTGGGAAAAACTGTTTTTT
>TRBJ1-5|.|TRBV10-3|.
CAISSEDWNQPQHF
TGTGCCATCAGTTCGGAGGATTGGAATCAGCCCCAGCATTTT
>TRBJ2-5|few|TRBV21-1|.
CASSTRQGEEQETQYF
TGTGCCAGCAGCACGAGACAGGGAGAGGAACAAGAGACCCAGTACTTC
>TRBJ1-3|once|TRBV2|.
CASSGPARPGNTIYF
TGTGCCAGCAGTGGGCCAGCCCGACCTGGAAACACCATATATTTT
>TRBJ2-4|.|TRBV28|TRBD2
CASSQTSGAKNIQYF
TGTGCCAGCAGTCAGACTAGCGGGGCCAAAAACATTCAGTACTTC
>TRBJ1-5|.|TRBV1|.
CTSRETGDRGGLDNQPQHF
TGCACCAGCCGAGAGACCGGGGACAGGGGAGGATTGGACAATCAGCCCCAGCATTTT
>TRBJ1-1|.|TRBV5-4|TRBD1
CASSLPGTEKGKQAFF
TGTGCCAGCAGCCTCCCCGGGACAGAAAAAGGGAAGCAAGCTTTCTTT
>TRBJ1-1|few|TRBV7-3|.
CASSDGTGLTEAFF
TGTGCCAGCAGCGACGGGACGGGTTTAACTGAAGCTTTCTTT
>TRBJ1-6|many|TRBV7-2|TRBD1
CASSTSRQGRSYNSPLHF
TGTGCCAGCAGCACCTCTAGACAGGGTCGATCCTATAATTCACCCCTCCACTTT
>TRBJ2-5|few|TRBV2|TRBD1
CATERDSQETQYF
TGTGCCACCGAGAGGGACAGCCAAGAGACCCAGTACTTC
>TRBJ1-5|few|TRBV5-1|.
CASSQDINQPQHF
TGCGCCAGCAGCCAGGACATCAATCAGCCCCAGCATTTT
>TRBJ2-5|few|TRBV4-1|.
CASSQDQTARTQYF
TGCGCCAGCAGCCAAGATCAGACCGCGAGGACCCAGTACTTC
>TRBJ1-4|.|TRBV12-3/TRBV12-4|TRBD1
CASSLRGPGEKLFF
TGTGCCAGCAGTTTAAGGGGGCCCGGGGAAAAACTGTTTTTT
>TRBJ2-1|.|TRBV7-8|TRBD1
CASSQTTGGRDEQFF
TGTGCCAGCAGCCAGACGACAGGGGGTAGGGATGAGCAGTTCTTC
>TRBJ1-1|few|TRBV7-9|.
CASSTRRPDGKNTEAFF
TGTGCCAGCAGCACACGCCGACCCGACGGGAAGAACACTGAAGCTTTCTTT
>TRBJ2-7|few|TRBV15|TRBD2
CATSRDRGRGVSYEQYF
TGTGCCACCAGCAGAGATCGGGGGCGGGGGGTCTCCTACGAGCAGTACTTC
>TRBJ2-2|few|TRBV12-3/TRBV12-4|.
CASSPRQGGSGELFF
TGTGCCAGCAGCCCCCGACAGGGAGGTTCCGGGGAGCTGTTTTTT
>TRBJ1-5|few|TRBV6-5|.
CASSNRVGNQPQHF
TGTGCCAGCAGTAACAGGGTGGGCAATCAGCCCCAGCATTTT
>TRBJ2-3|.|TRBV7-9|.
CASGGAYTQYF
TGTGCCAGTGGGGGGGCATATACGCAGTATTTT